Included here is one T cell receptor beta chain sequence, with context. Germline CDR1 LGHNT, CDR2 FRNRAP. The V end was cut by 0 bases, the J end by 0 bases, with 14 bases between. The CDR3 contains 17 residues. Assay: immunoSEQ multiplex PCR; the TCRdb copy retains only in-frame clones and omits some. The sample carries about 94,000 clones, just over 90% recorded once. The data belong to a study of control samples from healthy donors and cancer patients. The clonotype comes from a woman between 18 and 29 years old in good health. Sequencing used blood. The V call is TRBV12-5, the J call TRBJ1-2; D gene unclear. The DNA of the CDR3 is TGTGCTAGTGGTTTGGTACTCGGACGGGAAGCTAACTATGGCTACACCTTC. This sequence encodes CASGLVLGREANYGYTF.